This paragraph reports one TCR beta chain. Its antigen is not known. Method: immunoSEQ multiplex PCR; TCRdb's copy keeps in-frame clones and lacks some. The sample lists 150,000 or so clones, around nine tenths occurring once. CDR1 and CDR2 from the germline V gene are SNHLY and FYNNEI. This CDR3 is 10 amino acids long. The data belong to a study of cytomegalovirus exposure and HLA in healthy donors. On the study more broadly: A later analysis reported the same platform for the 90 to 150 validation repertoires and the roughly 650 first-cohort repertoires. Study-wide findings and caveats: First-cohort TCR clusters were later found to tend to co-occur in the roughly 120 validation repertoires.

The specimen was PBMCs. The sequence was collected from a man younger than 35 in good health and CMV-seropositive. V usage is TRBV2 and J usage is TRBJ2-7; TRBD1 matches 8 bases. CDR3 residues: CASSTGGSSV. The CDR3, as DNA: TGTGCCAGCAGCACAGGGGGATCTTCCGTC.